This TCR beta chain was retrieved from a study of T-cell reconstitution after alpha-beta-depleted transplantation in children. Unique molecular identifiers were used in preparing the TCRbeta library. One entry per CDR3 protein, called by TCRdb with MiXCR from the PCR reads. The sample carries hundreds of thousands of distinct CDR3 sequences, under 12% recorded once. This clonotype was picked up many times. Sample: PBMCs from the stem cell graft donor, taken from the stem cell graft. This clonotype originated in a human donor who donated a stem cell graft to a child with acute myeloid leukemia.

CDR3 residues: CASIAREPYNEQFF. The DNA for the CDR3 is TGTGCCAGCATTGCGCGGGAGCCCTACAATGAGCAGTTCTTC. This chain uses TRBV27 with TRBJ2-1; TRBD2 aligns across 7 bases. The CDR3 has 14 residues. Germline CDR1 MNHEY, CDR2 SMNVEV (reference sequence). V shed 7 bases and J 2 bases; nucleotides not matched to a gene: 5.